The 14 T cell receptor beta chains below come from one sample, sequenced in a study of OX40 agonist ivuxolimab in advanced cancers. Method: immunoSEQ multiplex PCR; TCRdb's copy keeps in-frame clones and lacks some. Of 77,000 or so clones in the sample, about 88% are singletons; the top ten hold over 0.75%. The sample here was CD4+ or CD8+ T cells sorted from blood, taken in a trial of the OX40 agonist ivuxolimab. All receptors derive from an adult with an advanced solid tumor such as melanoma, head and neck, liver or kidney cancer.

The genes are TRBV5-4 and TRBJ2-2, with TRBD2 matching 13 bases. Per the germline V gene, CDR1 is SGHNT and CDR2 is YYREEE (reference sequence). The CDR3 covers 19 residues. V lost 3 bases to trimming and J lost 4 bases; unmatched junction nucleotides: 12. Here the CDR3 DNA reads TGTGCCAGCAGCTCTGAAGCGAGACTAGCGGGGGGACTCACCGGGGAGCTGTTTTTT. Protein: CASSSEARLAGGLTGELFF.

This clone has only a few counts. The chain uses TRBV9 and TRBJ1-2; D is undetermined. Germline loops: CDR1 SGDLS, CDR2 YYNGEE. V shed 0 bases and J shed 7 bases, with 10 bases lying between them. The CDR3 has 13 residues. The DNA of the CDR3 is TGTGCCAGCAGCGTAGCTTCGGGGAGTGGCTACACCTTC. It translates to CASSVASGSGYTF.

This clone was observed once. The chain has TRBV27 and TRBJ2-1, with 9 bases lining up with TRBD2. Germline CDR1 and CDR2: MNHEY and SMNVEV (reference sequence). With V trimmed by 3 bases and J by 5 bases, 5 bases remained unmatched. The CDR3 consists of 15 residues. The CDR3 DNA sequence: TGTGCCAGCAGTTTGGCTAGCGGGATCAACAATGAGCAGTTCTTC. It encodes CASSLASGINNEQFF.

The chain employs TRBV4-2 and TRBJ2-1; 9 nucleotides align to TRBD1. The CDR3 has 16 amino acids. Looked up from germline, CDR1 is LGHNA and CDR2 is YNFKEQ. V was clipped by 2 bases and J by 7 bases; unmatched bases: 9. CDR3 sequence (DNA): TGTGCCAGCAGCCAACAGGCGGCAGGACAGGGGAATGAGCAGTTCTTC. Encoded protein: CASSQQAAGQGNEQFF.

V usage is TRBV7-8 and J usage is TRBJ2-3; D is unresolved. CDR1 and CDR2 from the germline V gene are SGHVS and FQNEAQ. V shed 5 bases and J shed 0 bases, with 12 bases lying between them. The CDR3 extends over 15 amino acids. The CDR3 here is CASSLKAKSTDTQYF. CDR3 nucleotide sequence: TGTGCCAGCAGCCTAAAGGCGAAGAGCACAGATACGCAGTATTTT.

This chain connects TRBV5-6 to TRBJ1-1; D gene ambiguous. There are 15 residues in the CDR3. The ends were cut back, 2 bases at V and 2 bases at J, with 13 bases in the middle. Germline lookup yields CDR1 SGHDT and CDR2 YYEEEE. The CDR3 here is CASSFLQRKNTEAFF. The CDR3 bases are TGTGCCAGCAGCTTTCTACAGCGAAAAAACACTGAAGCTTTCTTT.

The rearrangement uses TRBV10-3 and TRBJ2-5, with 7 bases fitting TRBD1. Per germline, CDR1 ENHRY and CDR2 SYGVKD. The CDR3 runs to 13 residues. The V and J ends lost 10 bases and 3 bases, in that order; junction bases with no gene match: 8. CDR3 coding DNA: TGTGCCACGAAGGTACAGGGGAAAGAGACCCAGTACTTC. Its translation is CATKVQGKETQYF.

The chain employs TRBV6-1 and TRBJ2-7; 8 positions agree with TRBD1. Germline CDR1 is MNHNS and CDR2 is SASEGT. The CDR3 is 12 amino acids. The junction had 3 bases not matched to a gene; V was cut back by 5 bases and J by 6 bases. The CDR3 region has the DNA TGTGCCAGCAGTCAGGGGGCGCGCGAGCAGTACTTC. Amino acid sequence: CASSQGAREQYF.

The chain links TRBV6-4 to TRBJ2-2; D may be TRBD1 or TRBD2 (5 bases each). Trimming removed 8 bases at V and 4 bases at J, with 14 bases between. This CDR3 is 14 amino acids long. CDR1 is MRHNA, CDR2 SNTAGT, per germline. The CDR3 DNA is TGTGCCAGCGGCCGGGGCGAGGTCACCGGGGAGCTGTTTTTT. It encodes CASGRGEVTGELFF.

This clone was counted once. The CDR3 DNA follows: TGTGCCAGCAGGGGGACAGCTAGCACAGATACGCAGTATTTT. Translated, it gives CASRGTASTDTQYF. This chain links TRBV6-4 with TRBJ2-3; 7 bases are a match to TRBD1. The J segment lost 0 bases and the V segment lost 6 bases, leaving 3 bases of the junction unmatched. Looked up from germline, CDR1 is MRHNA and CDR2 is SNTAGT. This CDR3 region has 14 residues.

V is TRBV7-3 and J is TRBJ2-3; 8 bases are shared with TRBD1. CDR3 length: 15 residues. Germline lookup yields CDR1 SGHTA and CDR2 FQGTGA. Unmatched junction bases numbered 9, after V lost 7 bases and J lost 3 bases. CDR3 amino acids: CASTLTGEKTDTQYF. The CDR3 DNA reads TGTGCCAGCACCCTGACAGGGGAGAAGACAGATACGCAGTATTTT. The full variable domain, with the rest looked up from reference TRBV7-3 and TRBJ2-3, is GAGVSQTPSNKVTEKGKYVELRCDPISGHTALYWYRQSLGQGPEFLIYFQGTGAADDSGLPNDRFFAVRPEGSVSTLKIQRTERGDSAVYLCASTLTGEKTDTQYFGPGTRLTVL.

The chain uses TRBV15 and TRBJ2-3; a possible D gene is TRBD2 (5 bases). Germline V gene data show CDR1 as LNHNV and CDR2 as YYDKDF (reference sequence). V gave up 5 bases and J gave up 5 bases, with 8 bases separating them. This CDR3 is 12 amino acids long. CDR3 nucleotide sequence: TGTGCCACCAGCCTCCGGGGAGATACGCAGTATTTT. As protein: CATSLRGDTQYF.

The DNA of the CDR3 is TGCGCCAGCCGGGACATAGAGACCCAGTACTTC. Its translation is CASRDIETQYF. This sequence joins TRBV5-1 and TRBJ2-5, with D possibly TRBD1 on 6 matching bases. Trimming removed 7 bases from V and 4 bases from J, with 8 bases in between. The CDR3 sequence is 11 residues long. The germline gives CDR1 SGHRS, CDR2 YFSETQ.

The CDR3, as DNA: TGTGCCAGCAGTCTCGGCGCGTCCCATCAGCCCCAGCATTTT. Encoded protein: CASSLGASHQPQHF. The rearrangement joins TRBV6-5 to TRBJ1-5; the D is unclear. CDR1 MNHEY and CDR2 SVGAGI come from the germline V gene. CDR3 length equals 14 residues. V was pared by 5 bases and J by 5 bases, with 13 bases between.